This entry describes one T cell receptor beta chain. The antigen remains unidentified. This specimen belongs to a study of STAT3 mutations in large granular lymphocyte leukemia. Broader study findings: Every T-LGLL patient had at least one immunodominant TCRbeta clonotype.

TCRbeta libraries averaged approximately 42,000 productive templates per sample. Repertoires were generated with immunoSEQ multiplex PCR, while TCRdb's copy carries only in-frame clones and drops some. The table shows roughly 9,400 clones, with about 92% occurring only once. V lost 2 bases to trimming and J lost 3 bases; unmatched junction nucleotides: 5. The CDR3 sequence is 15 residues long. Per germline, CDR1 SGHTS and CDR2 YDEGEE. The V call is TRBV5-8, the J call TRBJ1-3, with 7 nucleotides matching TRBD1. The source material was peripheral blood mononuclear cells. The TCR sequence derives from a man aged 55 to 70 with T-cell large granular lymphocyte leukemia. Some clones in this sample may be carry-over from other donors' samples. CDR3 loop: CASSFGDSRGNTIYF. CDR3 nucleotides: TGTGCCAGCAGCTTCGGGGACAGCCGTGGAAACACCATATATTTT.